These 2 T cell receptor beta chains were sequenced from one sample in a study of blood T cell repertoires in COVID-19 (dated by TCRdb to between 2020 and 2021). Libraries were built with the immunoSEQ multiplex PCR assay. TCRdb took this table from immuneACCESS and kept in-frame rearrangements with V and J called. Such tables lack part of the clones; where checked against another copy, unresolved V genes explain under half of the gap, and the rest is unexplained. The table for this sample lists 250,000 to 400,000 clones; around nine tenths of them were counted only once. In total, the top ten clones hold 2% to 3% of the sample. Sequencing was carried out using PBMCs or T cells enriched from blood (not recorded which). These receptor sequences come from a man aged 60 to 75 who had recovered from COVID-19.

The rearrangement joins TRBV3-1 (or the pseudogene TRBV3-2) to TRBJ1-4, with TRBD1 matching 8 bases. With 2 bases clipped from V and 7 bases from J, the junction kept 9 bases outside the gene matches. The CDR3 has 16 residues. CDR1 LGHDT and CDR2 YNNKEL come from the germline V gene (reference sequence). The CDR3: CASSQPTGGGGEKLFF. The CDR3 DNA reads TGTGCCAGCAGCCAACCCACAGGGGGAGGTGGTGAAAAACTGTTTTTT.

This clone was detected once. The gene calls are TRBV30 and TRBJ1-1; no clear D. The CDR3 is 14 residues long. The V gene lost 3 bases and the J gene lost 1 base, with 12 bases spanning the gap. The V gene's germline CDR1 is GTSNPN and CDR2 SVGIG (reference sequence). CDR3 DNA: TGTGCCTGGAGCCGGGTCCTGAGGAACACTGAAGCTTTCTTT. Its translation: CAWSRVLRNTEAFF. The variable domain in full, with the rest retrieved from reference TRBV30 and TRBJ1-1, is SQTIHQWPATLVQPVGSPLSLECTVEGTSNPNLYWYRQAAGRGLQLLFYSVGIGQISSEVPQNLSASRPQDRQFILSSKKLLLSDSGFYLCAWSRVLRNTEAFFGQGTRLTVV.